The 18 T cell receptor beta chains given below trace back to one sample, sequenced in a study of T cell responses to AZD1222 COVID-19 vaccine. Repertoires were generated with immunoSEQ multiplex PCR, while TCRdb's copy carries only in-frame clones and drops some. The data contain some 200,000 clones, roughly 92% of them singletons. The starting material was peripheral blood, obtained 28 days after the second AZD1222 dose. These TCRs come from an adult who received the AZD1222 COVID-19 vaccine.

This chain uses TRBV7-9 with TRBJ2-1; D may be TRBD2 (5 bases). The CDR3 spans 19 residues. Germline V gene data show CDR1 as SEHNR and CDR2 as FQNEAQ (reference sequence). V was cut by 5 bases and J by 0 bases, with 23 bases left in between. CDR3: CASSLRRVPPGGSYNEQFF. CDR3 in DNA: TGTGCCAGCAGCCTTCGGCGGGTTCCCCCCGGTGGCTCCTACAATGAGCAGTTCTTC. Drawing the rest from reference TRBV7-9 and TRBJ2-1, the complete variable domain is DTGVSQNPRHKITKRGQNVTFRCDPISEHNRLYWYRQTLGQGPEFLTYFQNEAQLEKSRLLSDRFSAERPKGSFSTLEIQRTEQGDSAMYLCASSLRRVPPGGSYNEQFFGPGTRLTVL.

The gene calls are TRBV11-2 and TRBJ2-7; no firm D call. This CDR3 is 14 amino acids long. CDR1 is SGHAT and CDR2 is FQNNGV in the germline V gene. Trimming left V 0 bases short and J 7 bases short, with 13 bases between. CDR3 sequence: CASSLDGGPREQYF. CDR3 sequence (DNA): TGTGCCAGCAGCTTAGACGGCGGACCGAGGGAGCAGTACTTC.

This clone appeared once. V is TRBV7-9 and J is TRBJ2-7, with D hard to call. Germline assignment: CDR1 SEHNR and CDR2 FQNEAQ (reference sequence). The CDR3 runs 12 residues. V lost 1 base and J 7 bases, leaving 8 bases between the germline ends. This CDR3 reads CASSLVQKEQYF. CDR3 DNA sequence: TGTGCCAGCAGCTTAGTTCAGAAAGAGCAGTACTTC.

The V call is TRBV12-3 or TRBV12-4, the J call TRBJ1-1; D gene uncertain. This CDR3 has 13 amino acids. Trimming took 1 base from V and 6 from J, leaving 9 bases between them. CDR3 in amino acids: CASSLGELAEAFF. CDR3 in DNA: TGTGCCAGCAGTTTAGGAGAACTCGCTGAAGCTTTCTTT.

The chain carries TRBV20-1 and TRBJ1-1; D uncertain. V dropped 4 bases and J dropped 5 bases, with 8 bases sitting between them. CDR1 and CDR2 (germline): DFQATT, SNEGSKA (reference sequence). The CDR3 is made up of 11 amino acids. The CDR3 reads CSATHKTEAFF. The DNA for the CDR3 is TGCAGTGCTACGCACAAGACTGAAGCTTTCTTT.

The count of this clone is one. The V gene is TRBV7-6, the J gene TRBJ1-2; 8 bases agree with TRBD1. The CDR3 runs to 14 residues. From germline, CDR1 is SGHVS and CDR2 FNYEAQ. J gave up 8 bases and V 1 base, and 6 bases lay outside the gene matches. CDR3 DNA sequence: TGTGCCAGCAGCTTAGGCGGGACAGGCCAAGGCTACACCTTC. As protein: CASSLGGTGQGYTF.

This clone was seen just once. The chain uses TRBV6-5 and TRBJ1-2; no reliable D call. Trimming cost V 0 bases and J 5 bases, with 16 bases left between them. The CDR3 loop spans 16 amino acids. Looked up from germline, CDR1 is MNHEY and CDR2 is SVGAGI. CDR3: CASSYSRPLGQYGYTF. CDR3 sequence (DNA): TGTGCCAGCAGTTACTCGAGGCCCCTGGGCCAATATGGCTACACCTTC.

This chain connects TRBV2 to TRBJ2-7; 15 bases line up with TRBD2. J lost 3 bases, V lost 11 bases, and 2 bases had no gene match. The CDR3 has 13 amino acids. Per the germline V gene, CDR1 is SNHLY and CDR2 is FYNNEI. The CDR3 here is CAGTSGGFYEQYF. The CDR3 DNA reads TGTGCCGGGACTAGCGGGGGGTTCTACGAGCAGTACTTC. Filled out from reference TRBV2 and TRBJ2-7, the complete variable domain reads EPEVTQTPSHQVTQMGQEVILRCVPISNHLYFYWYRQILGQKVEFLVSFYNNEISEKSEIFDDQFSVERPDGSNFTLKIRSTKLEDSAMYFCAGTSGGFYEQYFGPGTRLTVT.

The rearrangement uses TRBV5-6 and TRBJ1-1, with 8 bases identical to TRBD1. The germline gives CDR1 SGHDT, CDR2 YYEEEE. V shed 4 bases, J shed 5 bases, and the junction held 7 bases outside the gene matches. This CDR3 is 14 amino acids long. The CDR3 loop is CASSRQGTGTEAFF. The CDR3 bases are TGTGCCAGCAGCCGACAGGGGACTGGTACTGAAGCTTTCTTT.

This chain uses TRBV6-5 with TRBJ2-1, with D perhaps matching TRBD1 or TRBD2 (7 bases each). V was cut by 5 bases and J by 9 bases, with 14 bases left in between. The germline V gene encodes CDR1 MNHEY and CDR2 SVGAGI. This CDR3 contains 13 residues. The DNA of the CDR3 is TGTGCCAGCAGTAGCGGGACAGCTCGTGAGCAGTTCTTC. This sequence encodes CASSSGTAREQFF.

The chain carries TRBV21-1 and TRBJ2-4; TRBD1 is the table's D call, not checked against the DNA. TRBV21-1 is described as a pseudogene. The CDR3 contains 14 residues. The CDR3 bases are TGTGCCACCCACAGGGATGGATCCAAAAACATTCAGTACTTC. Its protein is CATHRDGSKNIQYF.

This clone came up once. The V and J genes are TRBV4-1 and TRBJ1-1; the D is unclear. This CDR3 is 15 amino acids long. The germline gives CDR1 MGHRA, CDR2 YSYEKL. Between the trimmed V and J ends, which lost 3 bases and 6 bases, there was a span of 17 bases. The CDR3 DNA sequence: TGCGCCAGCAGCCACCCAATTGGTAGGGAGGCTGAAGCTTTCTTT. It yields the protein CASSHPIGREAEAFF.

CDR3 in amino acids: CASSGRTVGAYNEQFF. The CDR3 bases are TGTGCCAGCAGCGGGCGGACAGTGGGGGCCTACAATGAGCAGTTCTTC. The chain links TRBV9 to TRBJ2-1; tentative D call: TRBD1 (6 bases). Trimming removed 3 bases from V and 2 bases from J, with 15 bases in between. The CDR3 is 16 amino acids. Germline loops: CDR1 SGDLS, CDR2 YYNGEE.

This clone was found once. CDR3 DNA sequence: TGTGCCAGCAATGTGGGGAGACCCTACGAGCAGTACTTC. Translating it yields CASNVGRPYEQYF. The chain employs TRBV6-5 and TRBJ2-7, with a weak D call TRBD2 (5 bases). This CDR3 comprises 13 residues. Germline loops: CDR1 MNHEY, CDR2 SVGAGI. The V end lost 7 bases, the J end lost 2 bases, and 12 bases lay between the germline ends.

V usage is TRBV7-8 and J usage is TRBJ2-2, with D tentatively TRBD1 (6 bases). The CDR3 spans 15 residues. V lost 1 base and J lost 4, with 10 bases in between. The germline V gene has CDR1 SGHVS and CDR2 FQNEAQ. The CDR3 DNA reads TGTGCCAGCAGCTTAGACAGGGTTTCCACCGGGGAGCTGTTTTTT. Protein: CASSLDRVSTGELFF.

The chain is built from TRBV18 and TRBJ1-2; 7 bases are a match to TRBD1. After removal of 5 bases from V and 5 bases from J, the junction contained 17 bases not matched to a gene. The CDR3 totals 17 residues. Per the germline V gene, CDR1 is KGHSH and CDR2 is LQKENI. The DNA for the CDR3 is TGTGCCAGCTCAGGGGACAGCAGGACTACCCGTGATTATGGCTACACCTTC. Encoded protein: CASSGDSRTTRDYGYTF. The full variable domain, its missing parts supplied by reference TRBV18 and TRBJ1-2, is NAGVMQNPRHLVRRRGQEARLRCSPMKGHSHVYWYRQLPEEGLKFMVYLQKENIIDESGMPKERFSAEFPKEGPSILRIQQVVRGDSAAYFCASSGDSRTTRDYGYTFGSGTRLTVV.

The V call is TRBV6-5, the J call TRBJ1-5, with TRBD1 as a possible D gene (6 bases). The CDR3 runs to 14 residues. The germline V and J ends were trimmed by 7 bases and 6 bases, with 16 bases remaining between them. CDR1 and CDR2 from the germline V gene are MNHEY and SVGAGI. This CDR3 reads CASKQTGGVQPQHF. CDR3 sequence (DNA): TGTGCCAGCAAACAGACAGGTGGGGTTCAGCCCCAGCATTTT.

The rearrangement uses TRBV10-3 and TRBJ1-1; no firm D call. V lost 7 bases to trimming and J lost 1 base, with 10 bases between them. Germline-derived CDR1 and CDR2 are ENHRY and SYGVKD. The CDR3 spans 13 residues. CDR3 amino acids: CAITKDQNTEAFF. CDR3 nucleotides: TGTGCCATCACCAAGGATCAGAACACTGAAGCTTTCTTT.